This T cell receptor beta chain was captured in a study of cytomegalovirus exposure and HLA in healthy donors. Study-level findings and limits: Association of about 17,000 TCR beta sequences with HLA alleles was found at 0.05 false discovery rate in a later analysis. Later analysis identified a missense DCLRE1C variant that was linked to TCR beta V- and J-gene trimming. It was taken for granted in presence/absence analyses that sequencing depth across donors was roughly uniform.

This clone was detected a few times. Its antigen remains unidentified. There are 15 residues in the CDR3. V lost 7 bases and J lost 4; bases outside the gene matches: 5. The germline V gene encodes CDR1 SNHLY and CDR2 FYNNEI. The PCR employed 60 Vbeta primers together with 13 Jbeta primers. This table comes from immunoSEQ multiplex PCR, and its TCRdb copy is limited to in-frame clones, with some not included. Counted here are around 180,000 clones, 65% to 80% occurring once; the ten biggest clones make up less than 1.1%. V usage is TRBV2 and J usage is TRBJ2-3; 13 bases align to TRBD2. The sequenced material came from PBMCs. The TCR sequence derives from a woman aged 40 to 50 in good health and CMV-seronegative. CDR3: CASTRLAGGADTQYF. For the CDR3, the DNA is TGTGCCAGCACCAGACTAGCGGGAGGAGCAGATACGCAGTATTTT.